This T cell receptor (beta chain) was identified in a study of CD8 T cells in ankylosing spondylitis. Whole-study results and caveats: Reactive arthritis synovial fluid and blood were previously reported to contain some motif variants. Ankylosing spondylitis blood appeared to carry a characteristic TCR beta motif of fewer than 10 highly homologous variants.

Quantitative 5'-RACE with molecular barcodes produced the TCR beta libraries. Each CDR3 protein is one row after TCRdb ran MiXCR on the 5' RACE reads. This table has about 540,000 distinct CDR3 sequences, approximately 12% appearing once. A word on this clonotype: Its antigen remains unidentified.

J was trimmed by 4 bases and V by 0 bases; bases with no gene match: 19. The CDR3 loop spans 21 amino acids. The germline CDR1 and CDR2 sequences are WSHSY and SAAADI. Input material: blood, either unsorted or a sorted T cell fraction (not recorded which). The TCR originated in a male donor with ankylosing spondylitis. The chain uses TRBV10-2 and TRBJ2-3; 10 nucleotides match TRBD1. This chain's CDR3 is CASSESTKRQGASSGADTQYF. The CDR3 coding sequence is TGCGCCAGCAGTGAGTCTACGAAAAGACAGGGGGCTTCGTCTGGCGCAGATACGCAGTATTTT.